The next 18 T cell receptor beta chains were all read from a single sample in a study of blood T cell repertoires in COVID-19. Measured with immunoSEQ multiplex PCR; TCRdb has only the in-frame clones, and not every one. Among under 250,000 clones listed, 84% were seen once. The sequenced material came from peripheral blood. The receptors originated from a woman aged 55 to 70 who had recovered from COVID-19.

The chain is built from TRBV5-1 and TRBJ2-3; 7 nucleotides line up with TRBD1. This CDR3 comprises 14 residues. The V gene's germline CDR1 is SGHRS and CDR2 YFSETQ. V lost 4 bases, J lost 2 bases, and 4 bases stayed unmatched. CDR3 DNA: TGCGCCAGCAGCACCGGGACAGTCACAGATACGCAGTATTTT. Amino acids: CASSTGTVTDTQYF.

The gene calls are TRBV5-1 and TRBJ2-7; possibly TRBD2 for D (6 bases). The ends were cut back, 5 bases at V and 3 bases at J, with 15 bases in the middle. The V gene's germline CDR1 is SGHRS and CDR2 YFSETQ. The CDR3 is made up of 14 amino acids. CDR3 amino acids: CASSPLREYYEQYF. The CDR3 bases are TGCGCCAGCAGTCCACTCCGGGAGTACTACGAGCAGTACTTC.

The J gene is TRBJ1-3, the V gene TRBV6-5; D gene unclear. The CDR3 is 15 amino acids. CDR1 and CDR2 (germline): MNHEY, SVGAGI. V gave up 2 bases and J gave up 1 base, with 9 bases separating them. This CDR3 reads CASSYEGGSGNTIYF. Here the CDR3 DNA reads TGTGCCAGCAGTTACGAGGGAGGATCTGGAAACACCATATATTTT.

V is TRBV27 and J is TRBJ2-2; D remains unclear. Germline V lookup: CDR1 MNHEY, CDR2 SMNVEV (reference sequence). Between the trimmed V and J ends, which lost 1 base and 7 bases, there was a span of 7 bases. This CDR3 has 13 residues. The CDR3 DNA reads TGTGCCAGCAGTTTATATAGAGGCGGGGAGCTGTTTTTT. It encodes CASSLYRGGELFF.

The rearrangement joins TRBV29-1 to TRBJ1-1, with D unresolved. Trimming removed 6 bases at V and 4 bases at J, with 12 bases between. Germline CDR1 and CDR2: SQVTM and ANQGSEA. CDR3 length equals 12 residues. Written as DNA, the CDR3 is TGCAGCGTCATCCGGGGAGGCACTGAAGCTTTCTTT. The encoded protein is CSVIRGGTEAFF.

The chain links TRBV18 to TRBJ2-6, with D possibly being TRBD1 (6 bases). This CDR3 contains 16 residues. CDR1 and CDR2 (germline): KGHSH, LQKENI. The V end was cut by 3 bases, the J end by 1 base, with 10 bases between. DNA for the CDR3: TGTGCCAGCTCACCCAGGGGAGCTTCTGGGGCCAACGTCCTGACTTTC. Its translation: CASSPRGASGANVLTF. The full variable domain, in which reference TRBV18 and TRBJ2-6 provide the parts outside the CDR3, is NAGVMQNPRHLVRRRGQEARLRCSPMKGHSHVYWYRQLPEEGLKFMVYLQKENIIDESGMPKERFSAEFPKEGPSILRIQQVVRGDSAAYFCASSPRGASGANVLTFGAGSRLTVL.

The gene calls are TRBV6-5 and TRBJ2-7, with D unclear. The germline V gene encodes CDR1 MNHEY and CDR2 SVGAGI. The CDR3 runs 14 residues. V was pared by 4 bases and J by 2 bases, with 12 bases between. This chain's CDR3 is CASSSSRVTYEQYF. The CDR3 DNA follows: TGTGCCAGCAGTTCATCACGGGTGACCTACGAGCAGTACTTC.

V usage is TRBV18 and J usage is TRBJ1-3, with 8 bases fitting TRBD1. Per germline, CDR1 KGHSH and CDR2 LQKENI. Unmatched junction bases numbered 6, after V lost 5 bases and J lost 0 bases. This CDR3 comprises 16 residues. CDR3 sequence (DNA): TGTGCCAGCTCAACGTTACAGGGGGGCTCTGGAAACACCATATATTTT. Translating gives CASSTLQGGSGNTIYF. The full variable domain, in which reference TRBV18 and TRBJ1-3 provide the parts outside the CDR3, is NAGVMQNPRHLVRRRGQEARLRCSPMKGHSHVYWYRQLPEEGLKFMVYLQKENIIDESGMPKERFSAEFPKEGPSILRIQQVVRGDSAAYFCASSTLQGGSGNTIYFGEGSWLTVV.

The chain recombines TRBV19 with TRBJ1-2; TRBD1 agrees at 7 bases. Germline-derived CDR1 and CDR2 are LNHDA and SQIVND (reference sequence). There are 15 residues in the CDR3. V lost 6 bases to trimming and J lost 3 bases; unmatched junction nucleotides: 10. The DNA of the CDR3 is TGTGCCAGTAGAGCGACAGGGACGGTTGACTATGGCTACACCTTC. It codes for CASRATGTVDYGYTF.

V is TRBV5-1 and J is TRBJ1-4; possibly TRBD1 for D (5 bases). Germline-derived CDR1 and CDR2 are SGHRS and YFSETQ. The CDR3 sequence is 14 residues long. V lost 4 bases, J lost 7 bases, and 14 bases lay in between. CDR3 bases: TGCGCCAGCAGCGGCGGGACGACGCCTGAAAAACTGTTTTTT. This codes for CASSGGTTPEKLFF.

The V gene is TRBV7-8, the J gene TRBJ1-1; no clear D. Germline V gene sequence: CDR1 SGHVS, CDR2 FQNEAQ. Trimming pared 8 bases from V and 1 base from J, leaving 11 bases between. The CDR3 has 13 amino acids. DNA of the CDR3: TGTGCCAGCCTTTCTTACAGGAACACTGAAGCTTTCTTT. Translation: CASLSYRNTEAFF.

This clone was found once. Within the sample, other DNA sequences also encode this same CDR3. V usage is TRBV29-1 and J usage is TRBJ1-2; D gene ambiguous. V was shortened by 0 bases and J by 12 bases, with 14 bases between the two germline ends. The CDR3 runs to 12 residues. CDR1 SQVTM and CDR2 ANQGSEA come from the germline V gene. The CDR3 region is CSVEDLKFGDTF. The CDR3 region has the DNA TGCAGCGTTGAAGATCTGAAGTTCGGGGACACCTTC.

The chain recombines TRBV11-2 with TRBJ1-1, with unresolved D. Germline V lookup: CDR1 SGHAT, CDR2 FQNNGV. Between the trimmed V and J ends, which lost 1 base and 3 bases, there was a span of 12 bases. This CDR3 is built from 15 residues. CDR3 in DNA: TGTGCCAGCAGCTTAGCATGGCAGATCGACACTGAAGCTTTCTTT. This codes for CASSLAWQIDTEAFF.

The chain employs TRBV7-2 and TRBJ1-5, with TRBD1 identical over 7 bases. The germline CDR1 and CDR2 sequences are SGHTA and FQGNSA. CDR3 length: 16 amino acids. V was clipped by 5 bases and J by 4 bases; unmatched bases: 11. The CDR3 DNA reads TGTGCCAGCAGCCCGCAGGGCGGACAGGCTAATCAGCCCCAGCATTTT. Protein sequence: CASSPQGGQANQPQHF. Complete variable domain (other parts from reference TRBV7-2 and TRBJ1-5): GAGVSQSPSNKVTEKGKDVELRCDPISGHTALYWYRQSLGQGLEFLIYFQGNSAPDKSGLPSDRFSAERTGGSVSTLTIQRTQQEDSAVYLCASSPQGGQANQPQHFGDGTRLSIL.

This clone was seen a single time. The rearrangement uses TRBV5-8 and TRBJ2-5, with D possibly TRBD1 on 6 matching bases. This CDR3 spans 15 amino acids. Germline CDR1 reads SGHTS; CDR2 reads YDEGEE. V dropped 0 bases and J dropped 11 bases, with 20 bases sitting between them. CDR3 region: CASSLGGPRSRGQYF. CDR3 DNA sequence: TGTGCCAGCAGCTTGGGGGGGCCCCGCTCTCGGGGTCAGTACTTC.

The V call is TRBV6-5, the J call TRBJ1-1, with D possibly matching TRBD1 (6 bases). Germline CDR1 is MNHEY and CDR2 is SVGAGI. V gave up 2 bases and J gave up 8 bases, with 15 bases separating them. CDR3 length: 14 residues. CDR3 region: CASSYKPGENEAFF. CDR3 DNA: TGTGCCAGCAGTTACAAACCAGGGGAAAACGAAGCTTTCTTT.

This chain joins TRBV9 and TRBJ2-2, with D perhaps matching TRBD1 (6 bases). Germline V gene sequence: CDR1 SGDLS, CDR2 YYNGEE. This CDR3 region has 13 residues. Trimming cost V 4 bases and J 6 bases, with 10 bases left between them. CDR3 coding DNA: TGTGCCAGCAGCCAAGGGGGAGCCGGGGAGCTGTTTTTT. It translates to CASSQGGAGELFF.

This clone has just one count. CDR3 DNA sequence: TGTGCCAGCAGTGTTCTCAAAGCGGGGGAGCAGTTCTTC. Its translation is CASSVLKAGEQFF. J is TRBJ2-1 and V is TRBV2, with 7 bases fitting TRBD2. The trim removed 4 bases at V and 10 bases at J, leaving 7 bases unmatched. The CDR3 totals 13 residues. CDR1 is SNHLY and CDR2 is FYNNEI in the germline V gene. Full variable domain (missing parts from reference TRBV2 and TRBJ2-1): EPEVTQTPSHQVTQMGQEVILRCVPISNHLYFYWYRQILGQKVEFLVSFYNNEISEKSEIFDDQFSVERPDGSNFTLKIRSTKLEDSAMYFCASSVLKAGEQFFGPGTRLTVL.